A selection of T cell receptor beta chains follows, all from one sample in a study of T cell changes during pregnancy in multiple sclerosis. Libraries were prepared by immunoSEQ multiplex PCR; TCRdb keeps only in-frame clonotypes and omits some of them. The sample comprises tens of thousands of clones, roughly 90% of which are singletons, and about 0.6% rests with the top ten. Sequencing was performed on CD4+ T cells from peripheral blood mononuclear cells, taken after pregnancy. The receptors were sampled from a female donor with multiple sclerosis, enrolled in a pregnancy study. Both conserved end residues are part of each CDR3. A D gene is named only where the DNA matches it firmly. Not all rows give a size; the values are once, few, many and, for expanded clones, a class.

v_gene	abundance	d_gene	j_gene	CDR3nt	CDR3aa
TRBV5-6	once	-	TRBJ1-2	TGTGCCAGCAGCTTCGAGGGAAACTATGGCTACACCTTC	CASSFEGNYGYTF
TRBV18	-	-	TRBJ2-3	TGTGCCAGCTCACCAAGGGAAGGGGAGGTTACGCAGTATTTT	CASSPREGEVTQYF
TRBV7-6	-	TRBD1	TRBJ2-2	TGTGCCAGCAGCTCTGGACAGGGCTATAACACCGGGGAGCTGTTTTTT	CASSSGQGYNTGELFF
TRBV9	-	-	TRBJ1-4	TGTGCCAGCAGCGTAGGTTTTCCCAATCGGGATGAAAAACTGTTTTTT	CASSVGFPNRDEKLFF
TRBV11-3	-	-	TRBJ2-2	TGTGCCAGCAGCTTAGTTTCTTCCGGGGAGCTGTTTTTT	CASSLVSSGELFF
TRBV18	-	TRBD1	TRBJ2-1	TGTGCCAGCGCGGACAGGCGGGTTTACAATGAGCAGTTCTTC	CASADRRVYNEQFF
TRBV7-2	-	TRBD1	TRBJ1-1	TGTGCCAGCAGCTTCGGGACAGCGAACACTGAAGCTTTCTTT	CASSFGTANTEAFF
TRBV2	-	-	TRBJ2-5	TGTGCCACCGGGGTCTCTTACCAAGAGACCCAGTACTTC	CATGVSYQETQYF
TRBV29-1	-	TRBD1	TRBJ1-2	TGCAGCGTTGAATATCAGGACAGGGATGGCTACACCTTC	CSVEYQDRDGYTF
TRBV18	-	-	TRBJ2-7	TGTGCCAGCTCCCAGGGGACCTACGAGCAGTACTTC	CASSQGTYEQYF
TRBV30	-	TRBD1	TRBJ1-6	TGTGCCTGGAGTCGACCCAGGGGGCTAGGGAATTCACCCCTCCACTTT	CAWSRPRGLGNSPLHF
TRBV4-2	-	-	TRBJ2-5	TGTGCCAGCAGCCTATCCGGGGACCAAGAGACCCAGTACTTC	CASSLSGDQETQYF
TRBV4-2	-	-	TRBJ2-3	TGTGCCAGCAGCCAAGGGGCAGGGGCGGGGGCCGCAGATACGCAGTATTTT	CASSQGAGAGAADTQYF
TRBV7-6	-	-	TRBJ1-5	TGTGCCAGCAGCACAGGACAGTGGAATCAGCCCCAGCATTTT	CASSTGQWNQPQHF
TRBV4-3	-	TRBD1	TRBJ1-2	TGCGCCAGCAGCCAAGCCTCGCTTTGGGACAGGGTTAGATATGGCTACACCTTC	CASSQASLWDRVRYGYTF
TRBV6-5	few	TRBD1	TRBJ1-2	TGTGCCAGCAGCCGACAGGGGGCTCAGGGCTATGGCTACACCTTC	CASSRQGAQGYGYTF
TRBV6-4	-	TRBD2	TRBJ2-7	TGTGCCAGCAGTAGACTAGCGGGGGTTTCCGAGCAGTACTTC	CASSRLAGVSEQYF
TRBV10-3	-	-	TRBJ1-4	TGTGCCATTGGACAGACAGCTAATGAAAAACTGTTTTTT	CAIGQTANEKLFF
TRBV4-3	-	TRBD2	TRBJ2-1	TGCGCCAGCAGCTTCGGACTAGCGGGGGCCCTCTCCTACAATGAGCAGTTCTTC	CASSFGLAGALSYNEQFF
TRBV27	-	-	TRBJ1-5	TGTGCCAGCAGTTCAGGAACTAGCAATCAGCCCCAGCATTTT	CASSSGTSNQPQHF
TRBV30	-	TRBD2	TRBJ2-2	TGTGCCTGGAGTGGGACTAGAACCGGGGAGCTGTTTTTT	CAWSGTRTGELFF
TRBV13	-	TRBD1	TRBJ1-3	TGTGCCAGCAGCACTTACAGGGGAACTGGAAACACCATATATTTT	CASSTYRGTGNTIYF
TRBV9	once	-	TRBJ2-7	TGTGCCAGCAGCGTATTCGGGGGGCGGCCGGAAGAGCAGTACTTC	CASSVFGGRPEEQYF
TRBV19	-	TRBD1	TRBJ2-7	TGTGCCAGTAGCACCGGGACAGGAACTCACGAGCAGTACTTC	CASSTGTGTHEQYF
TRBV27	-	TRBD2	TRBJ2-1	TGTGCCAGCAGTTCCGTTACCGGGACTAGAGGGTTCTTC	CASSSVTGTRGFF
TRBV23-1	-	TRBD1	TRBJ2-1	TGCGCCAGCAGTGTGGACAGGGGGGACAATGAGCAGTTCTTC	CASSVDRGDNEQFF
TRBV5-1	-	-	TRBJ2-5	TGCGCCAGCAGCGCCGGGACAATTCAAGAGACCCAGTACTTC	CASSAGTIQETQYF
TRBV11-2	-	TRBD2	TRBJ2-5	TGTGCCAGCAGCGGACAGCGGGGGGGGGAGACCCAGTACTTC	CASSGQRGGETQYF
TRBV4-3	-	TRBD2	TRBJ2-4	TGCGCCAGCAGCCAAGCGGGAGGAGGAATAAACATTCAGTACTTC	CASSQAGGGINIQYF
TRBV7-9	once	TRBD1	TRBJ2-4	TGTGCCAGCAGCTTGGAGGGACAGGGGGACATTCAGTACTTC	CASSLEGQGDIQYF
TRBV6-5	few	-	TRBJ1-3	TGTGCCAGCAGTTCTACAGGCCTCTCTGGAAACACCATATATTTT	CASSSTGLSGNTIYF